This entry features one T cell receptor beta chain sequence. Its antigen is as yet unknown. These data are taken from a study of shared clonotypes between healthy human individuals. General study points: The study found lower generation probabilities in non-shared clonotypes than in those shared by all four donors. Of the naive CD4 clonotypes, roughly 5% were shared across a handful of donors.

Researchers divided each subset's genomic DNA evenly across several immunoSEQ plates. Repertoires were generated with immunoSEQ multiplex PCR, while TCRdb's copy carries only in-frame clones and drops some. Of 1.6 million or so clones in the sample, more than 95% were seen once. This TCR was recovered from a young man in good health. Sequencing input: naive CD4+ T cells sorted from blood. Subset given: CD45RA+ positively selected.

The CDR3 reads CASSLYISGTSRGGSYEQYF. CDR3 sequence (DNA): TGTGCCAGCAGCTTGTACATTAGCGGGACCTCCCGAGGAGGCTCCTACGAGCAGTACTTC. V and J are TRBV5-5 and TRBJ2-7, with 8 bases that match TRBD2. CDR1 is SGHKS and CDR2 is YYEKEE in the germline V gene (reference sequence). V shed 1 base, J shed 0 bases, and the junction held 18 bases outside the gene matches. This CDR3 comprises 20 residues. Complete variable domain (other parts from reference TRBV5-5 and TRBJ2-7): DAGVTQSPTHLIKTRGQQVTLRCSPISGHKSVSWYQQVLGQGPQFIFQYYEKEERGRGNFPDRFSARQFPNYSSELNVNALLLGDSALYLCASSLYISGTSRGGSYEQYFGPGTRLTVT.